The rows below give T cell receptor beta chains drawn from one sample of a study of metastatic and nonmetastatic thyroid tumors. MiXCR re-clonotyped the PCR reads for TCRdb. The sample lists around 16,000 clones; roughly 27% were seen once. Source material: adjacent normal tissue. Receptor source: a female donor with papillary thyroid cancer or a benign thyroid nodule (not recorded which). Some clones in this sample may be carry-over from other donors' samples. Both conserved end residues are trimmed from each CDR3.

j_gene: TRBJ1-2
v_gene: TRBV6-1
CDR3aa: ASSSQGGGRGYT

j_gene: TRBJ2-1
v_gene: TRBV20-1
CDR3aa: SLEGSSGDRRNEQF

j_gene: TRBJ2-1
v_gene: TRBV7-8
CDR3aa: ASSLGAGTKYNEQF

j_gene: TRBJ2-7
v_gene: TRBV19
CDR3aa: ASSRTGGSYEQH

j_gene: TRBJ1-1
v_gene: TRBV9
CDR3aa: ASSPRTALDTEAF

j_gene: TRBJ2-6
v_gene: TRBV6-1
CDR3aa: ASSPSGAGVGANVLT

j_gene: TRBJ2-1
v_gene: TRBV5-1
CDR3aa: ASRLTSNEQF

j_gene: TRBJ1-5
v_gene: TRBV27
CDR3aa: ASSSMGSEPQH

j_gene: TRBJ2-5
v_gene: TRBV2
CDR3aa: ASSEGDRVGTQY

j_gene: TRBJ2-3
v_gene: TRBV19
CDR3aa: ASSQSGGRTYTQY

j_gene: TRBJ2-4
v_gene: TRBV20-1
CDR3aa: SARLDRIGAKNIQY

j_gene: TRBJ2-3
v_gene: TRBV20-1
CDR3aa: SARDGSTSGGLSDTQY

j_gene: TRBJ2-7
v_gene: TRBV10-3
CDR3aa: ATTPGLAIYEQY

j_gene: TRBJ1-2
v_gene: TRBV30
CDR3aa: AWRDGTKGLNYGYT

j_gene: .
v_gene: TRBV3-1
CDR3aa: ASSQVASGAHNEQF

j_gene: TRBJ1-1
v_gene: TRBV13
CDR3aa: ASSLHPQGLNTEAF

j_gene: TRBJ2-7
v_gene: TRBV29-1
CDR3aa: SKGQVSYEQY

j_gene: TRBJ2-1
v_gene: TRBV27
CDR3aa: ASSVPQGNEQF

j_gene: TRBJ1-3
v_gene: TRBV5-1
CDR3aa: ASSPLTGTGNTIY

j_gene: TRBJ1-5
v_gene: TRBV12-3/TRBV12-4
CDR3aa: ASSTSNQPQH

j_gene: TRBJ2-7
v_gene: TRBV6-2/TRBV6-3
CDR3aa: ASSSHRTGNYEQY

j_gene: TRBJ2-1
v_gene: TRBV24-1
CDR3aa: AIRGGSKDNEQF

j_gene: TRBJ1-4
v_gene: TRBV11-2
CDR3aa: ASSPHRWDEKLF

j_gene: TRBJ1-1
v_gene: TRBV2
CDR3aa: ASRPGTEAF

j_gene: TRBJ2-1
v_gene: TRBV28
CDR3aa: ASSPIPGQGVGGEQF

j_gene: TRBJ2-7
v_gene: TRBV2
CDR3aa: ASSRIDRVEQY

j_gene: TRBJ2-5
v_gene: TRBV6-1
CDR3aa: ASSTYVAGYQETQY

j_gene: TRBJ2-5
v_gene: TRBV2
CDR3aa: ASSLSAGSTQY

j_gene: TRBJ1-2
v_gene: TRBV19
CDR3aa: ASRIGPRDWARSPYRGYT

j_gene: TRBJ1-2
v_gene: TRBV11-1
CDR3aa: ASSIPGTGGVYYGYT

j_gene: TRBJ2-7
v_gene: TRBV20-1
CDR3aa: SARGRDREQY

j_gene: TRBJ1-2
v_gene: TRBV6-4
CDR3aa: ASSYGQGLGYT

j_gene: TRBJ1-2
v_gene: TRBV10-1
CDR3aa: ASSDQEFYGYT

j_gene: TRBJ1-2
v_gene: TRBV7-8
CDR3aa: ASSLGQGYCYT

j_gene: TRBJ2-7
v_gene: TRBV20-1
CDR3aa: SARAGAIPSLHEQY

j_gene: TRBJ1-2
v_gene: TRBV12-3/TRBV12-4
CDR3aa: ASSGESPYGYT

j_gene: TRBJ1-2
v_gene: TRBV2
CDR3aa: ASTRQGAQSYGYT

j_gene: TRBJ2-1
v_gene: TRBV5-1
CDR3aa: ASSQNFHREQF

j_gene: TRBJ2-2
v_gene: TRBV6-1
CDR3aa: ASSPRGGGTGELF

j_gene: TRBJ1-3
v_gene: TRBV7-2
CDR3aa: ASSLTQGLSGNTIY

j_gene: TRBJ2-7
v_gene: TRBV12-3/TRBV12-4
CDR3aa: ASGGLAGGGSYEQY